The 16 T cell receptor beta chains below were found in one sample sequenced in a study of T cell responses to AZD1222 COVID-19 vaccine. TCRdb's table, derived via immunoSEQ multiplex PCR, lists solely in-frame clones and lacks some. Of about 120,000 clones listed, 80% to 95% are singletons. Sequencing used peripheral blood, obtained on day 0 of MenACWY control vaccination. These receptors were collected from an adult in good health.

The chain uses TRBV7-9 and TRBJ2-2; D uncertain. From germline, CDR1 is SEHNR and CDR2 FQNEAQ (reference sequence). V was pared by 0 bases and J by 0 bases, with 5 bases between. This CDR3 is built from 15 residues. CDR3: CASSLARPNTGELFF. Here the CDR3 DNA reads TGTGCCAGCAGCTTAGCGAGACCGAACACCGGGGAGCTGTTTTTT.

This clone was seen a few times. The CDR3 nucleotides are TGTGCCAGCAGCAGAAACAGGGGTAGCTCCTACAATGAGCAGTTCTTC. This sequence encodes CASSRNRGSSYNEQFF. This sequence joins TRBV13 and TRBJ2-1; the match to TRBD1 covers 7 bases. Unmatched junction bases numbered 7, after V lost 5 bases and J lost 0 bases. Germline V lookup: CDR1 PRHDT, CDR2 FYEKMQ (reference sequence). CDR3 length: 16 amino acids.

The chain joins TRBV14 to TRBJ2-3; D is ambiguous. V shed 3 bases and J shed 2 bases, with 9 bases lying between them. The CDR3 extends over 14 amino acids. The germline V gene has CDR1 SGHDN and CDR2 FVKESK. This CDR3 is CASSHSTYTDTQYF. The CDR3 DNA sequence: TGTGCCAGCAGCCATTCGACGTACACAGATACGCAGTATTTT.

This rearrangement joins TRBV4-2 to TRBJ1-5; TRBD1 aligns across 12 bases. Germline trimming cut 2 bases from V and 4 bases from J; bases unmatched to any gene: 6. CDR1 is LGHNA, CDR2 YNFKEQ, per germline. This CDR3 spans 17 amino acids. Written as DNA, the CDR3 is TGTGCCAGCAGCCAAAATCCGGGACAGGGGGCAAATCAGCCCCAGCATTTT. Protein sequence: CASSQNPGQGANQPQHF.

V and J are TRBV5-4 and TRBJ2-1; 7 positions match TRBD1. The junction had 12 bases not matched to a gene; V was cut back by 5 bases and J by 4 bases. The CDR3 covers 16 residues. The germline CDR1 and CDR2 sequences are SGHNT and YYREEE (reference sequence). The CDR3 DNA is TGTGCCAGCAGGCCGGAGGTCCAGGGGGAGTACAATGAGCAGTTCTTC. It encodes CASRPEVQGEYNEQFF.

The J gene is TRBJ1-2, the V gene TRBV18; 8 positions match TRBD1. The ends lost 2 bases at V and 8 bases at J; junction bases unmatched: 4. CDR1 and CDR2 (germline): KGHSH, LQKENI. The CDR3 has 13 amino acids. CDR3 protein: CASSPGQGEGYTF. As DNA, the CDR3 is TGTGCCAGCTCACCAGGACAGGGAGAAGGCTACACCTTC.

This chain uses TRBV18 with TRBJ2-7; either TRBD1 or TRBD2 may supply D (5 bases each). Germline lookup yields CDR1 KGHSH and CDR2 LQKENI. This CDR3 contains 15 residues. V was clipped by 3 bases and J by 0 bases, with 12 bases between them. DNA for the CDR3: TGTGCCAGCTCACCGAGGGACCAATACTCCTACGAGCAGTACTTC. Its protein product is CASSPRDQYSYEQYF.

This chain links TRBV11-1 with TRBJ1-1, with D unresolved. Germline assignment: CDR1 SGHAT and CDR2 FQDESV (reference sequence). CDR3 length: 12 amino acids. Trimming cost V 5 bases and J 4 bases, with 8 bases left between them. CDR3 region: CASSQGFTEAFF. DNA for the CDR3: TGTGCCAGCAGCCAAGGGTTCACTGAAGCTTTCTTT.

This clone has a handful of counts. The chain joins TRBV9 to TRBJ2-7; TRBD1 is a possible D gene (7 bases). Germline values: CDR1 SGDLS, CDR2 YYNGEE. The CDR3 is 13 residues long. V gave up 3 bases and J gave up 6 bases, with 13 bases separating them. CDR3 in amino acids: CASSGGDSLEQYF. CDR3 nucleotides: TGTGCCAGCAGCGGGGGGGACAGCCTCGAGCAGTACTTC.

This chain connects TRBV7-9 to TRBJ1-2; 7 bases map to TRBD1. Germline V CDR1 and CDR2: SEHNR, FQNEAQ (reference sequence). There are 11 residues in the CDR3. V lost 7 bases, J lost 8 bases, and 4 bases stayed unmatched. In nucleotides, the CDR3 is TGTGCCAGCACGCAGGGGGAAGGCTACACCTTC. The encoded protein is CASTQGEGYTF.

This chain links TRBV29-1 with TRBJ2-3, with D hard to call. Trimming stripped 2 bases from V and 5 bases from J, with 5 bases between. The germline gives CDR1 SQVTM, CDR2 ANQGSEA. This CDR3 has 11 amino acids. In DNA form, the CDR3 reads TGCAGCGTTGAAAACGGAGATACGCAGTATTTT. It is translated as CSVENGDTQYF.

The chain carries TRBV4-1 and TRBJ1-2, with TRBD1 as a possible D gene (5 bases). The CDR3 has 14 amino acids. Trimming pared 6 bases from V and 4 bases from J, leaving 15 bases between. Germline V lookup: CDR1 MGHRA, CDR2 YSYEKL. CDR3 sequence reads: CASSREGLGYGYTF. CDR3 DNA sequence: TGCGCCAGCAGTCGAGAGGGGCTAGGCTATGGCTACACCTTC.

The chain is built from TRBV2 and TRBJ1-1; a weak D match, TRBD1 (5 bases). CDR1 is SNHLY and CDR2 is FYNNEI in the germline V gene. V lost 4 bases to trimming and J lost 1 base, with 7 bases between them. This CDR3 spans 13 amino acids. The CDR3 spells CASSGQPNTEAFF. DNA for the CDR3: TGTGCCAGCAGTGGACAGCCGAACACTGAAGCTTTCTTT.

The rearrangement uses TRBV12-2 and TRBJ2-1; the table's D call, TRBD1, has no DNA check behind it. TRBV12-2 is a documented pseudogene. The CDR3 spans 18 residues. CDR3 in DNA: TGTGCAAGTCGCTTAGTTAGTCTTTCTCGACAGGGAGACAATGAGCAGTTCTTC. Encoded protein: CASRLVSLSRQGDNEQFF.

Written as DNA, the CDR3 is TGTGCCAGCAGCGCCAGACAGGGCTACAATGAGCAGTTCTTC. Translating it yields CASSARQGYNEQFF. This chain connects TRBV11-2 to TRBJ2-1, with 7 bases aligning to TRBD1. With 5 bases clipped from V and 3 bases from J, the junction kept 4 bases outside the gene matches. The germline V gene encodes CDR1 SGHAT and CDR2 FQNNGV. The CDR3 is made up of 14 amino acids.

The chain joins TRBV5-1 to TRBJ2-7, with a weak D call TRBD2 (5 bases). This CDR3 is built from 14 residues. CDR1 is SGHRS and CDR2 is YFSETQ in the germline V gene. The germline V and J ends were trimmed by 0 bases and 5 bases, with 12 bases remaining between them. CDR3 sequence (DNA): TGCGCCAGCAGCTTGGGCGACTTAGCGAACGAGCAGTACGTC. As protein: CASSLGDLANEQYV.